This TCR beta chain was sequenced during a study of shared clonotypes between healthy human individuals. Trimming removed 3 bases from V and 2 bases from J; junction bases left unmatched: 4. The CDR3 has 16 amino acids. Germline V gene data show CDR1 as KGHSH and CDR2 as LQKENI. Assay: immunoSEQ multiplex PCR; the TCRdb copy retains only in-frame clones and omits some. Found here are around 990,000 clones, 60% to 85% of them singletons; the top ten hold almost 0.9%. The sequence was obtained from a man aged 18 to 29 in good health. Some clones in this sample may be carry-over from other donors' samples. This sequence joins TRBV18 and TRBJ2-2; 9 bases are a match to TRBD2. The specimen was memory CD4+ T cells from PBMCs. Indicated subset: CD45RA-negative fraction. In DNA form, the CDR3 reads TGTGCCAGCTCACCGACGACTAGCGGAAACACCGGGGAGCTGTTTTTT. Translation: CASSPTTSGNTGELFF.